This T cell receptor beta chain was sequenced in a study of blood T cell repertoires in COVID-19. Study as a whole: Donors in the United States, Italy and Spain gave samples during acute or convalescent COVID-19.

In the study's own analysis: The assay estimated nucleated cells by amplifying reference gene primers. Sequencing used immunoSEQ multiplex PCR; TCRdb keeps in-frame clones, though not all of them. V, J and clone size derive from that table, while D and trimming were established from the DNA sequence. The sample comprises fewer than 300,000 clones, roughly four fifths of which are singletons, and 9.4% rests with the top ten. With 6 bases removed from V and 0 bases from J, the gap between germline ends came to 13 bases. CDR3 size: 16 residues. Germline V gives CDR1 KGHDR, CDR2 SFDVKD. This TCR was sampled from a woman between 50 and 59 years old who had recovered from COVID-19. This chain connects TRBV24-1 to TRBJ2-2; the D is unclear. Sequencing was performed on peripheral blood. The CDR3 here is CATSLGRPPNTGELFF. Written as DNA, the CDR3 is TGTGCCACCAGTTTAGGCAGGCCGCCGAACACCGGGGAGCTGTTTTTT.